This T cell receptor (beta chain) appears in the sequencing data of a study of cytomegalovirus exposure and HLA in healthy donors. Study summary: In an early release, HLA-typed donors contributed approximately 80 million unique TCR sequences. Findings of the study overall: Several of the most significant clusters appeared linked to common viral pathogens, based on a later analysis.

The donors were healthy bone marrow donors. Losses at the gene ends were 7 bases for V and 5 bases for J; bases not matched to a gene: 16. Germline V gene sequence: CDR1 LNHDA, CDR2 SQIVND (reference sequence). This CDR3 is 16 amino acids long. With respect to this clone: Its antigen is unidentified.

The PCR employed 60 Vbeta primers together with 13 Jbeta primers. Measured with immunoSEQ multiplex PCR; TCRdb has only the in-frame clones, and not every one. The table includes 200,000 to 250,000 clones, roughly four fifths detected once. J is TRBJ2-7 and V is TRBV19; TRBD1 agrees at 8 bases. The sequence derives from a woman between 35 and 50 years old in good health and CMV-seronegative. The sequenced sample consisted of PBMCs. The CDR3 region is CASTQGEETGANEQYF. The CDR3 nucleotides read TGTGCCAGTACCCAGGGGGAAGAGACAGGGGCGAACGAGCAGTACTTC.